A single sample gave rise to the 9 T cell receptor beta chains below, sequenced in a study of human T cells and chemical hapten exposure. TCRdb fed the RACE reads into MiXCR, producing one record per CDR3 protein. The data show about 120,000 distinct CDR3 sequences, approximately 10% seen once. Time point indicated: patch test 3, about 24 weeks after DPC sensitization. Stated treatment: therapeutic diphenylcyclopropenone sensitization with weekly scalp DPC. Sequenced material: whole blood, taken in connection with sensitization to the hapten diphenylcyclopropenone (DPC). The receptor source for this set is a woman in her forties or fifties with alopecia areata. Some clones in this sample may be carry-over from other donors' samples.

This clonotype has ten or more counts. This chain links TRBV29-1 with TRBJ2-5; perhaps TRBD2 as D (6 bases). CDR1 SQVTM and CDR2 ANQGSEA come from the germline V gene. V was clipped by 4 bases and J by 6 bases, with 12 bases between them. This CDR3 spans 12 amino acids. The CDR3 loop reads CSVARLDQTQYF. CDR3 DNA: TGCAGCGTTGCTAGACTAGACCAGACCCAGTACTTC.

V and J are TRBV25-1 and TRBJ1-2; unclear D gene. The CDR3 is made up of 13 amino acids. The germline V and J ends were trimmed by 3 bases and 4 bases, with 9 bases remaining between them. Per the germline V gene, CDR1 is MGHDK and CDR2 is SYGVNS. CDR3 DNA sequence: TGTGCCAGCAGTGACGCGGGCACCTATGGCTACACCTTC. Translated: CASSDAGTYGYTF.

This rearrangement joins TRBV6-6 to TRBJ2-2; no clear D. This CDR3 is 15 amino acids long. V shed 2 bases and J shed 0 bases, with 7 bases lying between them. Looked up from germline, CDR1 is MNHNY and CDR2 is SVGAGI (reference sequence). This CDR3 reads CASSYGQPNTGELFF. The CDR3 DNA follows: TGTGCCAGCAGTTACGGGCAGCCGAACACCGGGGAGCTGTTTTTT.

This clonotype came up many times. The rearrangement uses TRBV9 and TRBJ1-3, with a possible D match to TRBD1 (6 bases). The CDR3 has 17 residues. Germline CDR1 and CDR2: SGDLS and YYNGEE. V was clipped by 4 bases and J by 0 bases, with 17 bases between them. The CDR3 coding sequence is TGTGCCAGCAGCCCGGTAGGGGGGCGGATCTCTGGAAACACCATATATTTT. It specifies CASSPVGGRISGNTIYF.

The chain has TRBV25-1 and TRBJ2-7; 7 nucleotides agree with TRBD2. Germline V gene sequence: CDR1 MGHDK, CDR2 SYGVNS. This CDR3 is 14 amino acids long. Trimming at V came to 4 bases and at J to 0 bases, leaving 3 bases not matched to a gene. CDR3: CASSVLAASYEQYF. As DNA, the CDR3 is TGTGCCAGCAGTGTCCTAGCGGCCTCCTACGAGCAGTACTTC.

The V gene is TRBV6-5, the J gene TRBJ1-4, with D unclear. The germline V gene has CDR1 MNHEY and CDR2 SVGAGI. The CDR3 length is 13 residues. V was cut by 0 bases and J by 7 bases, with 6 bases left in between. In nucleotides, the CDR3 is TGTGCCAGCAGTTACTCCGGGGTTGAAAAACTGTTTTTT. Translated, it gives CASSYSGVEKLFF.

The chain links TRBV7-6 to TRBJ2-7; TRBD1 agrees at 9 bases. The length of the CDR3 is 15 residues. The trim removed 4 bases at V and 3 bases at J, leaving 7 bases unmatched. The germline CDR1 and CDR2 sequences are SGHVS and FNYEAQ. The CDR3 loop reads CASSSLVGQGYEQYF. The CDR3, as DNA: TGTGCCAGCAGCTCCCTAGTGGGACAGGGCTACGAGCAGTACTTC.

This clonotype was seen many times. The chain carries TRBV15 and TRBJ2-5; the D is unclear. V was pared by 3 bases and J by 2 bases, with 13 bases between. Germline values: CDR1 LNHNV, CDR2 YYDKDF (reference sequence). CDR3 size: 15 residues. This chain's CDR3 is CATSRVTLRQETQYF. The DNA of the CDR3 is TGTGCCACCAGCAGGGTGACGTTGCGGCAAGAGACCCAGTACTTC.

The rearrangement joins TRBV7-2 to TRBJ1-4; D remains unclear. The V gene's germline CDR1 is SGHTA and CDR2 FQGNSA. V dropped 1 base and J dropped 5 bases, with 8 bases sitting between them. The CDR3 length is 14 residues. The CDR3 loop is CASSLGRSNEKLFF. The CDR3 DNA sequence: TGTGCCAGCAGCTTAGGGCGCTCCAATGAAAAACTGTTTTTT.